The clone carrying this TCR beta chain has more than one count but fewer than ten. Its antigen is unidentified. Extracted RNA was reverse transcribed, and the resulting cDNA served as sequencing template. TCRdb keeps only in-frame clones here, not all; method: immunoSEQ multiplex PCR. The table includes under 150,000 clones, roughly 57% detected once. The data originate from a study of CD8+ T cells in alopecia areata. Study findings and constraints: Amid tofacitinib therapy, many expanded lesional clones stayed present in scalp and blood.

The treatment here: oral pan-JAK inhibitor, 5-10 mg twice daily. The germline V gene has CDR1 PRHDT and CDR2 FYEKMQ (reference sequence). The CDR3 totals 14 residues. V lost 4 bases to trimming and J lost 6 bases; unmatched junction nucleotides: 6. This clonotype was obtained from a human donor with alopecia areata. J is TRBJ2-1 and V is TRBV13, with TRBD1 matching over 7 bases. The specimen was CD4+ T cells sorted from blood, collected at week 4, from a patient treated with tofacitinib. CDR3 region: CASSSVQGRNEQFF. The CDR3 nucleotides are TGTGCCAGCAGCTCTGTACAGGGGCGCAATGAGCAGTTCTTC. Combining the CDR3 with reference TRBV13 and TRBJ2-1 gives the whole variable domain AAGVIQSPRHLIKEKRETATLKCYPIPRHDTVYWYQQGPGQDPQFLISFYEKMQSDKGSIPDRFSAQQFSDYHSELNMSSLELGDSALYFCASSSVQGRNEQFFGPGTRLTVL.